The 10 T cell receptor beta chains below come from one sample, sequenced in a study of Ad26.COV2.S vaccination and SARS-CoV-2 variants. Assay used: immunoSEQ multiplex PCR; TCRdb lists only in-frame clones, some missing. Of around 300,000 clones listed, approximately 86% are singletons. Treatment of the sample: some 20 received Ad26.COV2.S at low or high dose, single or two shots; about 5 received placebo; per-sample allocation not given. Following the first vaccine or placebo injection, samples were taken on day 63. The specimen was peripheral blood, collected in a trial of Ad26.COV2.S vaccine versus placebo. The receptors come from a person aged 18 to 59 who received the Ad26.COV2.S COVID-19 vaccine or a placebo.

In nucleotides, the CDR3 is TGTGCCAGCAGCAGGGGTTTAGTAGAGACCCAGTACTTC. It is translated as CASSRGLVETQYF. V and J are TRBV11-3 and TRBJ2-5, with D perhaps TRBD1 (5 bases). From germline, CDR1 is SGHNT and CDR2 YENEEA. The CDR3 runs to 13 residues. V shed 5 bases and J shed 4 bases, with 11 bases lying between them.

The chain uses TRBV25-1 and TRBJ1-3; tentatively, D is TRBD1 (6 bases). The germline CDR1 and CDR2 sequences are MGHDK and SYGVNS. V lost 6 bases, J lost 0 bases, and 12 bases lay in between. This CDR3 is built from 15 residues. In DNA form, the CDR3 reads TGTGCCAGCAGGGAACAGGGTATCTCTGGAAACACCATATATTTT. Translating gives CASREQGISGNTIYF.

This clone was seen only once. The V gene is TRBV27, the J gene TRBJ2-2; the D is unclear. V dropped 0 bases and J dropped 6 bases, with 14 bases sitting between them. The CDR3 has 16 amino acids. Germline assignment: CDR1 MNHEY and CDR2 SMNVEV (reference sequence). This CDR3 reads CASSLSTGWQPGELFF. Here the CDR3 DNA reads TGTGCCAGCAGTTTATCGACCGGGTGGCAACCCGGGGAGCTGTTTTTT.

V is TRBV25-1 and J is TRBJ1-4; 10 nucleotides agree with TRBD1. The CDR3 sequence is 15 residues long. The V segment lost 3 bases and the J segment 7 bases; nucleotides outside the gene matches: 5. In germline, CDR1 is MGHDK, CDR2 SYGVNS. In nucleotides, the CDR3 is TGTGCCAGCAGTGACCCGGGACAGGGGACTGAAAAACTGTTTTTT. It is translated as CASSDPGQGTEKLFF.

V usage is TRBV21-1 and J usage is TRBJ1-1. TRBV21-1 is a pseudogene locus. This CDR3 is built from 13 residues. This CDR3 is CASTPKREGEAFF. The CDR3 coding sequence is TGTGCCAGCACCCCTAAGAGGGAGGGTGAAGCTTTCTTT.

The gene calls are TRBV14 and TRBJ1-6; tentative D call: TRBD1 (6 bases). This CDR3 spans 15 amino acids. CDR1 is SGHDN, CDR2 FVKESK, per germline. V was clipped by 2 bases and J by 8 bases, with 13 bases between them. CDR3 coding DNA: TGTGCCAGCAGCCAAAGCTCGGGACAATATTCACCCCTCCACTTT. It codes for CASSQSSGQYSPLHF.

V is TRBV5-1 and J is TRBJ1-4, with a possible D match to TRBD1 (5 bases). V lost 0 bases to trimming and J lost 4 bases, with 7 bases between them. The V gene's germline CDR1 is SGHRS and CDR2 YFSETQ. This CDR3 has 14 residues. The CDR3 protein is CASSLGDFNEKLFF. CDR3 sequence (DNA): TGCGCCAGCAGCTTGGGGGACTTTAATGAAAAACTGTTTTTT.

This clone was recorded only once. The chain uses TRBV5-1 and TRBJ2-7; perhaps D is TRBD1 or TRBD2 (5 bases each). V lost 2 bases to trimming and J lost 6 bases, with 18 bases between them. The germline V gene encodes CDR1 SGHRS and CDR2 YFSETQ. The CDR3 spans 15 residues. The CDR3 DNA is TGCGCCAGCAGCTTACTTCCCGGGGACCGGGTCGAGCAGTACTTC. Translated, it gives CASSLLPGDRVEQYF. Looking up the rest from reference TRBV5-1 and TRBJ2-7 gives the full variable domain: KAGVTQTPRYLIKTRGQQVTLSCSPISGHRSVSWYQQTPGQGLQFLFEYFSETQRNKGNFPGRFSGRQFSNSRSEMNVSTLELGDSALYLCASSLLPGDRVEQYFGPGTRLTVT.

This chain joins TRBV24-1 and TRBJ2-5, with TRBD2 matching over 8 bases. V was pared by 3 bases and J by 5 bases, with 7 bases of the junction left unmatched. Germline V lookup: CDR1 KGHDR, CDR2 SFDVKD. The CDR3 is made up of 15 amino acids. The CDR3, as DNA: TGTGCCACCAGTGATCTAGGACTAGCTGGGGAGACCCAGTACTTC. Its protein is CATSDLGLAGETQYF.

This chain joins TRBV5-1 and TRBJ2-5; possible D gene TRBD2, 6 bases. Germline lookup yields CDR1 SGHRS and CDR2 YFSETQ. The CDR3 spans 14 residues. Trimming removed 4 bases from V and 0 bases from J, with 10 bases in between. The CDR3 coding sequence is TGCGCCAGCAGCCCGAGACTAGACCAAGAGACCCAGTACTTC. The encoded protein is CASSPRLDQETQYF.